The sequence of this T cell receptor (beta chain) was determined in a study of cytomegalovirus exposure and HLA in healthy donors. As concerns this clone: The antigen is unknown.

Per germline, CDR1 SGHRS and CDR2 YFSETQ. The J segment lost 6 bases and the V segment lost 4 bases, leaving 7 bases of the junction unmatched. This CDR3 has 15 amino acids. Study-level findings and limits: 87-base-pair reads could not separate some V segments, including TRBV6-2 and TRBV6-3. Reportedly, cytomegalovirus status was diagnosed with high sensitivity and specificity.

With 60 Vbeta and 13 Jbeta primers, the PCR was carried out. Generated by immunoSEQ multiplex PCR, the TCRdb table keeps only in-frame clones and is missing some. The sample carries approximately 80,000 clones, around 70% recorded once. The specimen sequenced was PBMCs. This TCR was sampled from a woman between 40 and 55 years old in good health and CMV-seropositive. The chain has TRBV5-1 and TRBJ2-7; TRBD2 agrees at 13 bases. The CDR3 region has the DNA TGCGCCAGCAGCGGGGGACTAGCGGGAAATCTCGAGCAGTACTTC. It specifies CASSGGLAGNLEQYF. The full variable domain, with the rest looked up from reference TRBV5-1 and TRBJ2-7, is KAGVTQTPRYLIKTRGQQVTLSCSPISGHRSVSWYQQTPGQGLQFLFEYFSETQRNKGNFPGRFSGRQFSNSRSEMNVSTLELGDSALYLCASSGGLAGNLEQYFGPGTRLTVT.